This is a list of T cell receptor beta chains from one sample in a study of cytotoxic CD8 clonotypes in ibrutinib-treated CLL. TCRdb's table, derived via immunoSEQ multiplex PCR, lists solely in-frame clones and lacks some. The repertoire holds tens of thousands of clones, roughly 69% seen once, with around 55% in the top ten. The material sequenced was PBMCs, taken after 24 months of ibrutinib treatment. These receptor sequences come from a human donor with chronic lymphocytic leukemia. Each CDR3 is given with its conserved first and last residue. A D gene is named only where the DNA matches it firmly. Size is omitted from some rows. Given values are once, few, many or a class for expanded clones.

cdr3_aa,cdr3_nt,v_call,clone_size,j_call,d_call
CASSARPFSYEQYF,TGTGCCAGCAGCGCCAGACCTTTCTCCTACGAGCAGTACTTC,TRBV9,.,TRBJ2-7,.
CASSLFNGYTEAFF,TGTGCCAGCAGCCTCTTCAACGGTTACACTGAAGCTTTCTTT,TRBV5-4,.,TRBJ1-1,.
CASSLRGARGYTF,TGTGCCAGCAGCTTGAGAGGAGCCCGTGGCTACACCTTC,TRBV5-6,.,TRBJ1-2,.
CASSLLGGKDTEAFF,TGCGCCAGCAGCCTGTTGGGGGGAAAGGACACTGAAGCTTTCTTT,TRBV5-1,.,TRBJ1-1,.
CASSSTGRGGETQYF,TGTGCCAGCAGCTCGACAGGGAGGGGGGGAGAGACCCAGTACTTC,TRBV6-6,.,TRBJ2-5,.
CASSTGTRGNTIYF,TGTGCCAGCAGCACGGGGACACGGGGAAACACCATATATTTT,TRBV9,few,TRBJ1-3,.
CASSPPRGSNTEAFF,TGTGCCAGCTCACCACCCAGGGGTAGTAACACTGAAGCTTTCTTT,TRBV18,.,TRBJ1-1,.
CASSLGFRGRRVGNEQFF,TGCGCCAGCAGCTTGGGTTTTCGGGGTAGGCGAGTCGGGAATGAGCAGTTCTTC,TRBV5-1,.,TRBJ2-1,.
CASSGGTSTEAFF,TGTGCCAGCAGCGGCGGGACATCCACTGAAGCTTTCTTT,TRBV5-4,few,TRBJ1-1,.
CASSLSGTRTDTQYF,TGTGCCAGCAGTTTATCTGGCACTCGCACAGATACGCAGTATTTT,TRBV27,.,TRBJ2-3,.
CAWSQLSSEQYF,TGTGCCTGGAGTCAACTCAGCTCCGAGCAGTACTTC,TRBV30,.,TRBJ2-7,.
CASRGVQETQYF,TGTGCCAGCAGAGGGGTCCAAGAGACCCAGTACTTC,TRBV28,.,TRBJ2-5,.
CASSLGSRGNYGYTF,TGCGCCAGCAGCTTGGGATCGAGGGGGAACTATGGCTACACCTTC,TRBV5-1,.,TRBJ1-2,.
CASSFPGSSPGYTF,TGTGCCAGCAGTTTCCCCGGCAGCTCCCCCGGCTACACCTTC,TRBV28,.,TRBJ1-2,.
CASRDSGEQYF,TGTGCCAGCCGGGACTCCGGCGAGCAGTACTTC,TRBV6-1,.,TRBJ2-7,.
CASSNMNQPQHF,TGTGCCAGCAGCAATATGAATCAGCCCCAGCATTTT,TRBV11-2,.,TRBJ1-5,.
CASSENRGPPGFF,TGTGCCAGCAGTGAAAACAGGGGGCCGCCTGGGTTCTTC,TRBV2,.,TRBJ2-1,TRBD1
CASSPDRGETQYF,TGTGCCAGCAGCCCGGACAGGGGAGAGACCCAGTACTTC,TRBV7-8,.,TRBJ2-5,TRBD1
CASSSPAYQPQHF,TGTGCCAGCAGCTCGCCCGCTTATCAGCCCCAGCATTTT,TRBV7-4,.,TRBJ1-5,.
CASSMGGRGNTIYF,TGTGCCAGTAGTATGGGGGGCAGAGGAAACACCATATATTTT,TRBV19,many,TRBJ1-3,.
CASRRQGVDEKLFF,TGTGCCAGCAGAAGACAGGGGGTAGATGAAAAACTGTTTTTT,TRBV6-5,.,TRBJ1-4,TRBD1
CASSQDPRLGGYTF,TGCGCCAGCAGCCAAGATCCGAGGCTCGGTGGCTACACCTTC,TRBV4-3,few,TRBJ1-2,.
CASWTGATYNSPLHF,TGTGCCAGTTGGACAGGGGCGACCTATAATTCACCCCTCCACTTT,TRBV2,medium-sized,TRBJ1-6,TRBD1
CASSQVTGAAYEQYF,TGCGCCAGCAGCCAAGTGACAGGGGCAGCCTACGAGCAGTACTTC,TRBV4-3,.,TRBJ2-7,TRBD1
CSAVIGEKLFF,TGCAGTGCCGTGATAGGCGAAAAACTGTTTTTT,TRBV20-1,.,TRBJ1-4,.
CASSPYSSGYTF,TGTGCCAGCAGCCCTTATTCATCCGGCTACACCTTC,TRBV6-1,.,TRBJ1-2,.
CAWSVSGINGYTF,TGTGCCTGGAGTGTATCCGGGATTAATGGCTACACCTTC,TRBV30,few,TRBJ1-2,.
CSAQRGSYEQYF,TGCAGCGCCCAAAGGGGTTCCTACGAGCAGTACTTC,TRBV29-1,.,TRBJ2-7,.
CASSQDTGDYGYTF,TGCGCCAGCAGCCAAGACACTGGAGACTATGGCTACACCTTC,TRBV4-3,medium-sized,TRBJ1-2,.
CSVAGQGGSDYEQYF,TGCAGCGTAGCCGGACAGGGGGGCTCAGATTACGAGCAGTACTTC,TRBV29-1,.,TRBJ2-7,TRBD1
CASSPQGDTQYF,TGCGCCAGCAGCCCGCAAGGGGATACGCAGTATTTT,TRBV4-1,.,TRBJ2-3,.
CASSTRTSEYNEQFF,TGTGCCAGCAGCACCAGGACTAGCGAATACAATGAGCAGTTCTTC,TRBV7-8,.,TRBJ2-1,TRBD2
CASSTDRKTEAFF,TGTGCCAGCAGTACGGACAGAAAGACTGAAGCTTTCTTT,TRBV6-6,.,TRBJ1-1,.
CASSQAPTLAGSTDTQYF,TGCGCCAGCAGCCAAGCACCAACTTTAGCGGGGAGCACAGATACGCAGTATTTT,TRBV4-3,.,TRBJ2-3,TRBD2
CASSAPQRDASGEQFF,TGTGCCAGCAGCGCACCACAGAGGGATGCGTCGGGTGAGCAGTTCTTC,TRBV9,.,TRBJ2-1,.
CASSGTYDGYTF,TGCGCCAGCAGTGGGACGTACGATGGCTACACCTTC,TRBV10-1,few,TRBJ1-2,.
CASSLASNEKLFF,TGTGCCAGCAGCTTGGCCAGTAATGAAAAACTGTTTTTT,TRBV5-4,.,TRBJ1-4,.
CASSEDRGFSYEQYF,TGTGCCAGCAGCGAGGACAGGGGGTTTTCCTACGAGCAGTACTTC,TRBV7-9,.,TRBJ2-7,TRBD1
CASQTSGDSSYNEQFF,TGTGCCTCCCAGACTAGCGGGGATAGCTCCTACAATGAGCAGTTCTTC,TRBV28,.,TRBJ2-1,TRBD2
CASSLSTGTYEQYF,TGTGCCAGCAGTTTATCGACAGGGACCTACGAGCAGTACTTC,TRBV27,few,TRBJ2-7,TRBD1